The 15 T cell receptor beta chains below come from one sample, sequenced in a study of siplizumab effects on memory and regulatory T cells. The table came from immunoSEQ multiplex PCR; TCRdb's copy has only in-frame clones and leaves some out. The sample lists under 110,000 clones, about nine tenths seen once, with around 12% in the top ten. Sequenced sample: non-Treg CD4+ T cells sorted from blood. Every receptor here comes from a human donor in good health.

V gene TRBV6-1 combines with J gene TRBJ2-7, with TRBD2 matching over 9 bases. Germline lookup yields CDR1 MNHNS and CDR2 SASEGT. The CDR3 covers 12 residues. Unmatched junction bases numbered 0, after V lost 2 bases and J lost 7 bases. The CDR3 coding sequence is TGTGCCAGCAGTGAACTAGCGGGAGAGCAGTACTTC. This gives the protein CASSELAGEQYF.

This chain uses TRBV12-2 with TRBJ1-2. TRBV12-2 counts as a pseudogene. This CDR3 contains 19 residues. DNA of the CDR3: TGTGCAAGTCGCCCATTTAAATATCGTTTAGGACGGACCCTCTATGGCTACACCTTC. It codes for CASRPFKYRLGRTLYGYTF.

The chain has TRBV9 and TRBJ2-2, with 12 bases lining up with TRBD2. In germline, CDR1 is SGDLS, CDR2 YYNGEE. CDR3 length: 15 amino acids. Trimming at V came to 4 bases and at J to 6 bases, leaving 4 bases not matched to a gene. DNA for the CDR3: TGTGCCAGCAGCTGGACTAGCGGGGAGGCCGGGGAGCTGTTTTTT. Translation: CASSWTSGEAGELFF.

This rearrangement joins TRBV7-2 to TRBJ2-1; 9 nucleotides align to TRBD2. Germline loops: CDR1 SGHTA, CDR2 FQGNSA. V gave up 5 bases and J gave up 5 bases; unmatched junction bases: 10. CDR3 size: 16 residues. The CDR3 sequence: CASSNRRASGNNEQFF. CDR3 coding DNA: TGTGCCAGCAGCAACCGCAGGGCTAGCGGGAACAATGAGCAGTTCTTC. The full variable domain, rest sourced from reference TRBV7-2 and TRBJ2-1, is GAGVSQSPSNKVTEKGKDVELRCDPISGHTALYWYRQSLGQGLEFLIYFQGNSAPDKSGLPSDRFSAERTGGSVSTLTIQRTQQEDSAVYLCASSNRRASGNNEQFFGPGTRLTVL.

This chain uses TRBV11-3 with TRBJ1-1, with D perhaps matching TRBD1 (6 bases). V was cut by 4 bases and J by 0 bases, with 9 bases left in between. Germline V gene sequence: CDR1 SGHNT, CDR2 YENEEA. CDR3 length: 14 amino acids. CDR3 protein: CASSSGDMNTEAFF. The CDR3 DNA reads as TGTGCCAGCAGCTCAGGGGACATGAACACTGAAGCTTTCTTT.

The chain is built from TRBV6-6 and TRBJ2-7; either TRBD1 or TRBD2 may supply D (5 bases each). Germline loops: CDR1 MNHNY, CDR2 SVGAGI (reference sequence). This CDR3 contains 13 residues. The V and J ends lost 6 bases and 4 bases respectively, with 13 bases between them. Here the CDR3 reads CASRGTLKYEQYF. The CDR3 DNA follows: TGTGCCAGCAGGGGGACCCTGAAGTACGAGCAGTACTTC.

The rearrangement links TRBV27 to TRBJ2-1; a possible D gene is TRBD2 (6 bases). The CDR3 loop spans 15 amino acids. Germline CDR1 and CDR2: MNHEY and SMNVEV (reference sequence). The V end was cut by 3 bases, the J end by 0 bases, with 9 bases between. CDR3 in amino acids: CASSFSGSSYNEQFF. CDR3 DNA sequence: TGTGCCAGCAGTTTTAGCGGCAGCTCCTACAATGAGCAGTTCTTC.

The chain recombines TRBV7-2 with TRBJ2-2; TRBD2 aligns across 9 bases. Trimming removed 1 base from V and 5 bases from J; junction bases left unmatched: 2. Germline CDR1 reads SGHTA; CDR2 reads FQGNSA. The CDR3 length is 15 residues. CDR3 nucleotides: TGTGCCAGCAGCTTAGGGCTAGCGGGAACCGGGGAGCTGTTTTTT. Translating it yields CASSLGLAGTGELFF.

The chain recombines TRBV30 with TRBJ1-2; a possible D gene is TRBD1 (5 bases). V was pared by 4 bases and J by 8 bases, with 14 bases between. CDR3 length: 12 amino acids. The germline CDR1 and CDR2 sequences are GTSNPN and SVGIG (reference sequence). The CDR3 reads CAWNSGPRGYTF. Written as DNA, the CDR3 is TGTGCCTGGAATTCAGGGCCTAGGGGCTACACCTTC.

This sequence joins TRBV5-8 and TRBJ1-2; D might be TRBD1 (5 bases). CDR3 size: 15 residues. Trimming removed 1 base from V and 3 bases from J, with 13 bases in between. The V gene's germline CDR1 is SGHTS and CDR2 YDEGEE. The CDR3 spells CASSLLPPRDYGYTF. CDR3 coding DNA: TGTGCCAGCAGCTTGCTTCCGCCCAGGGACTATGGCTACACCTTC.

The chain links TRBV18 to TRBJ2-7; 7 positions agree with TRBD1. The CDR3 loop spans 16 amino acids. Germline CDR1 is KGHSH and CDR2 is LQKENI. The V gene end was trimmed by 3 bases and the J gene end by 2 bases; junction bases not matched to a gene: 10. CDR3 bases: TGTGCCAGCTCACCGGGACAGAGAAGACATACCTACGAGCAGTACTTC. Its translation is CASSPGQRRHTYEQYF.

The sample holds a few counts of this clone. The chain carries TRBV7-3 and TRBJ2-1, with D possibly being TRBD1 or TRBD2 (5 bases each). V lost 3 bases to trimming and J lost 12 bases, with 18 bases between them. This CDR3 is 14 amino acids long. Germline CDR1 and CDR2: SGHTA and FQGTGA. The CDR3 protein is CASSFRDLEGGQFF. DNA of the CDR3: TGTGCCAGCAGCTTCCGGGACCTCGAGGGCGGGCAGTTCTTC.

V is TRBV7-9 and J is TRBJ2-3, with TRBD2 matching 9 bases. The CDR3 contains 16 residues. Germline trimming cut 2 bases from V and 3 bases from J; bases unmatched to any gene: 6. Germline CDR1 SEHNR, CDR2 FQNEAQ (reference sequence). CDR3 residues: CASSLTGLARTDTQYF. The CDR3 nucleotides read TGTGCCAGCAGCTTAACGGGACTAGCCAGGACAGATACGCAGTATTTT.

The chain uses TRBV5-1 and TRBJ1-2; D might be TRBD1 (6 bases). V was trimmed by 4 bases and J by 4 bases, leaving 17 bases between them. The CDR3 sequence is 15 residues long. Germline values: CDR1 SGHRS, CDR2 YFSETQ. The CDR3 sequence: CASSIDLRGRYGYTF. The CDR3 DNA follows: TGCGCCAGCAGCATCGACCTCAGGGGCCGCTATGGCTACACCTTC. The variable domain in full, with the rest retrieved from reference TRBV5-1 and TRBJ1-2, is KAGVTQTPRYLIKTRGQQVTLSCSPISGHRSVSWYQQTPGQGLQFLFEYFSETQRNKGNFPGRFSGRQFSNSRSEMNVSTLELGDSALYLCASSIDLRGRYGYTFGSGTRLTVV.

The chain is built from TRBV7-2 and TRBJ2-5; TRBD2 aligns across 7 bases. The germline V gene has CDR1 SGHTA and CDR2 FQGNSA. With V trimmed by 5 bases and J by 6 bases, 12 bases remained unmatched. The CDR3 has 15 amino acids. The CDR3 sequence is CASSPAAGSGKTQYF. CDR3 DNA sequence: TGTGCCAGCAGCCCCGCAGCGGGATCAGGGAAGACCCAGTACTTC.